The 32 T cell receptor beta chains below come from one sample, sequenced in a study of blood T cell repertoires in COVID-19. Profiled with immunoSEQ multiplex PCR; TCRdb holds only in-frame clones, not every one. The table has over 450,000 clones, roughly nine tenths seen once. Specimen: peripheral blood. Every receptor here comes from a man between 18 and 29 years old with COVID-19, enrolled during active disease.

The gene calls are TRBV6-5 and TRBJ2-5, with D tentatively TRBD2 (7 bases). Deletions cut 6 bases from V and 9 bases from J, with 23 bases between. CDR3 length: 15 amino acids. Germline CDR1 reads MNHEY; CDR2 reads SVGAGI. Written as DNA, the CDR3 is TGTGCCAGCAGGCCCGGGGGGCGACCTGATTCGGCCCAGTACTTC. The encoded protein is CASRPGGRPDSAQYF.

Of note for this clone: Other DNA sequences from this sample encode an identical CDR3 as well. This chain uses TRBV24-1 with TRBJ2-1; unclear D gene. Trimming took off 4 bases at V and 9 bases at J, with 9 bases between the two ends. The germline gives CDR1 KGHDR, CDR2 SFDVKD. The CDR3 covers 12 residues. CDR3 protein: CATSDLGGEQFF. DNA of the CDR3: TGTGCCACCAGTGACCTAGGTGGTGAGCAGTTCTTC.

V gene TRBV6-6 combines with J gene TRBJ2-7; 8 bases are shared with TRBD1. Germline CDR1 MNHNY, CDR2 SVGAGI (reference sequence). This CDR3 comprises 14 residues. Trimming took 8 bases from V and 4 from J; bases not matched to a gene: 10. The CDR3: CASGATGVAYEQYF. The CDR3 DNA is TGTGCCAGCGGGGCGACAGGGGTCGCTTACGAGCAGTACTTC.

The chain uses TRBV3-1 (or the pseudogene TRBV3-2) and TRBJ2-7; 10 bases map to TRBD2. The CDR3 sequence is 15 residues long. V dropped 4 bases and J dropped 5; count of bases not matched to a gene: 8. Germline V CDR1 and CDR2: LGHDT, YNNKEL (reference sequence). CDR3 bases: TGTGCCAGCAGCCCGGGGACTAGCGTGCCCCACGAGCAGTACTTC. Protein sequence: CASSPGTSVPHEQYF.

The chain employs TRBV19 and TRBJ2-5; weak D call: TRBD2 (5 bases). The V and J ends lost 6 bases and 5 bases respectively, with 10 bases between them. This CDR3 comprises 12 residues. Germline assignment: CDR1 LNHDA and CDR2 SQIVND (reference sequence). CDR3 nucleotides: TGTGCCAGTAGAGGAAGGAGGGAGACCCAGTACTTC. This codes for CASRGRRETQYF.

The chain is built from TRBV24-1 and TRBJ1-4, with D possibly matching TRBD1 (6 bases). Trimming removed 4 bases at V and 7 bases at J, with 15 bases between. There are 15 residues in the CDR3. CDR1 and CDR2 (germline): KGHDR, SFDVKD. The CDR3 spells CATSENRAPGEKLFF. The CDR3 coding sequence is TGTGCCACCAGTGAAAACAGGGCCCCCGGTGAAAAACTGTTTTTT.

The rearrangement links TRBV30 to TRBJ1-2, with D hard to call. The CDR3 totals 10 residues. V lost 2 bases and J lost 13, with 11 bases in between. Germline values: CDR1 GTSNPN, CDR2 SVGIG (reference sequence). CDR3 nucleotide sequence: TGTGCCTGGAGTACTGAGGCGTGCACCTTC. Protein: CAWSTEACTF.

V and J are TRBV7-9 and TRBJ2-1; 8 nucleotides line up with TRBD2. Germline V gene lookup returns CDR1 SEHNR and CDR2 FQNEAQ (reference sequence). V shed 5 bases and J 8 bases; nucleotides not matched to a gene: 11. CDR3 length equals 15 residues. The CDR3: CASSPRLARGYEQFF. The CDR3 DNA sequence: TGTGCCAGCAGCCCCAGACTAGCGCGAGGCTATGAGCAGTTCTTC.

This clone occurred once. The chain links TRBV12-5 to TRBJ2-1; tentative D call: TRBD2 (6 bases). This CDR3 has 17 residues. Germline CDR1 LGHNT, CDR2 FRNRAP. The ends were cut back, 1 base at V and 7 bases at J, with 20 bases in the middle. CDR3 in DNA: TGTGCTAGTGGTTTGGGCTCCGGGACTTCGATGGGGAATGAGCAGTTCTTC. Translating it yields CASGLGSGTSMGNEQFF.

With respect to this clone: One junction end does not reproduce the germline sequence, and a read error may be involved. J is TRBJ2-1 and V is TRBV7-6, with D hard to call. Germline loops: CDR1 SGHVS, CDR2 FNYEAQ. This CDR3 comprises 13 residues. CDR3 protein: CASSFSTDGPRIF. CDR3 DNA: TGTGCCAGCAGCTTTTCCACAGATGGGCCAAGGATCTTC.

Notes on this clone: Other nucleotide sequences from this sample produce the same CDR3. The V gene is TRBV20-1, the J gene TRBJ2-7; 8 bases line up with TRBD2. V trimming: 4 bases; J trimming: 6 bases; junction bases outside the gene matches: 2. Germline V CDR1 and CDR2: DFQATT, SNEGSKA (reference sequence). The CDR3 is 11 amino acids. The CDR3 sequence: CSANRGGEQYF. In DNA form, the CDR3 reads TGCAGTGCTAATCGGGGGGGCGAGCAGTACTTC.

CDR3 loop: CASSEVQAGGELFF. For the CDR3, the DNA is TGTGCCAGCAGTGAGGTGCAAGCGGGCGGGGAGCTGTTTTTT. This chain joins TRBV6-1 and TRBJ2-2, with a tentative D call TRBD2 (6 bases). The CDR3 contains 14 residues. The germline V gene has CDR1 MNHNS and CDR2 SASEGT. The V end was cut by 3 bases, the J end by 7 bases, with 12 bases between.

The chain recombines TRBV27 with TRBJ1-2, with a tentative D call TRBD1 (6 bases). CDR3 length: 13 amino acids. V was shortened by 5 bases and J by 6 bases, with 13 bases between the two germline ends. Germline CDR1 and CDR2: MNHEY and SMNVEV (reference sequence). The CDR3 DNA reads TGTGCCAGCAGTCCCCGGACAGCAAATGGCTACACCTTC. Translating it yields CASSPRTANGYTF.

The chain carries TRBV11-2 and TRBJ1-5, with D hard to call. Trimming stripped 1 base from V and 5 bases from J, with 9 bases between. CDR1 and CDR2 (germline): SGHAT, FQNNGV. This CDR3 has 14 amino acids. The CDR3 sequence is CASSLGGSHQPQHF. DNA for the CDR3: TGTGCCAGCAGCTTAGGAGGCAGCCATCAGCCCCAGCATTTT.

The J gene is TRBJ2-3, the V gene TRBV4-1, with 10 bases that match TRBD2. The CDR3 is 18 amino acids. Trimming cost V 0 bases and J 0 bases; bases outside gene matches: 6. Germline CDR1 is MGHRA and CDR2 is YSYEKL. In DNA form, the CDR3 reads TGCGCCAGCAGCCAAGACCTTTCTAGCGGGAGTAGCACAGATACGCAGTATTTT. Translation gives CASSQDLSSGSSTDTQYF.

The chain carries TRBV5-1 and TRBJ2-5, with D possibly matching TRBD2 (5 bases). V was clipped by 4 bases and J by 4 bases, with 11 bases between them. Germline V lookup: CDR1 SGHRS, CDR2 YFSETQ. CDR3 length: 13 residues. CDR3 nucleotide sequence: TGCGCCAGCAGCATTGGTCGGGGAGAGACCCAGTACTTC. It translates to CASSIGRGETQYF.

The chain links TRBV11-3 to TRBJ2-7; 7 bases map to TRBD1. J gave up 5 bases and V 5 bases, and 12 bases lay outside the gene matches. This CDR3 spans 15 amino acids. The germline V gene has CDR1 SGHNT and CDR2 YENEEA. Written as DNA, the CDR3 is TGTGCCAGCAGCCAATCGGCAGGGGGTTTTCACGAGCAGTACTTC. Translated: CASSQSAGGFHEQYF.

V is TRBV14 and J is TRBJ2-1; weak D call: TRBD2 (6 bases). Germline V gene lookup returns CDR1 SGHDN and CDR2 FVKESK. The CDR3 has 15 amino acids. V lost 4 bases, J lost 5 bases, and 15 bases lay in between. CDR3 sequence (DNA): TGTGCCAGCAGCCTGTTGGATGTAGCGGACAATGAGCAGTTCTTC. Translation: CASSLLDVADNEQFF. Full variable domain (missing parts from reference TRBV14 and TRBJ2-1): EAGVTQFPSHSVIEKGQTVTLRCDPISGHDNLYWYRRVMGKEIKFLLHFVKESKQDESGMPNNRFLAERTGGTYSTLKVQPAELEDSGVYFCASSLLDVADNEQFFGPGTRLTVL.

The DNA of the CDR3 is TGTGCCAGCAGTGCCGAGAAACCTGGAAACACCATATATTTT. Translated, it gives CASSAEKPGNTIYF. This chain connects TRBV2 to TRBJ1-3; the D is unclear. CDR3 length: 14 amino acids. V lost 4 bases and J lost 2, with 9 bases in between. From germline, CDR1 is SNHLY and CDR2 FYNNEI.

V gene TRBV4-2 combines with J gene TRBJ2-1; 9 bases map to TRBD2. Germline V gene data show CDR1 as LGHNA and CDR2 as YNFKEQ. The V segment lost 3 bases and the J segment 8 bases; nucleotides outside the gene matches: 11. The CDR3 loop spans 16 amino acids. Here the CDR3 reads CASSQGAGGPLYEQFF. CDR3 DNA: TGTGCCAGCAGCCAGGGAGCGGGGGGTCCGCTCTATGAGCAGTTCTTC.

The J gene is TRBJ2-2, the V gene TRBV11-3; a weak D match, TRBD2 (5 bases). Germline CDR1 and CDR2: SGHNT and YENEEA. The V and J ends lost 3 bases and 6 bases respectively, with 11 bases between them. The CDR3 length is 14 residues. CDR3 bases: TGTGCCAGCAGCTTTATGGAGGAAGCCGGGGAGCTGTTTTTT. It translates to CASSFMEEAGELFF.

This clone was found a few times. V gene TRBV11-2 combines with J gene TRBJ1-1, with D uncertain. Germline-derived CDR1 and CDR2 are SGHAT and FQNNGV. Trimming took 6 bases from V and 3 from J, leaving 20 bases between them. This CDR3 contains 16 residues. The CDR3 loop is CASSPEAGGFDTEAFF. The CDR3 region has the DNA TGTGCCAGCAGTCCGGAGGCAGGTGGATTTGACACTGAAGCTTTCTTT.

This chain joins TRBV5-4 and TRBJ2-6; 7 bases fit TRBD2. The V gene's germline CDR1 is SGHNT and CDR2 YYREEE (reference sequence). This CDR3 contains 18 residues. J lost 0 bases, V lost 0 bases, and 6 bases had no gene match. DNA of the CDR3: TGTGCCAGCAGCTTGGTGGGCGGGGGAAGCTCTGGGGCCAACGTCCTGACTTTC. This gives the protein CASSLVGGGSSGANVLTF.

This clone was picked up a small number of times. The chain carries TRBV28 and TRBJ2-2; the D gene is possibly TRBD2 (6 bases). The CDR3 is 14 residues long. V lost 7 bases to trimming and J lost 7 bases, with 16 bases between them. Germline V CDR1 and CDR2: MDHEN, SYDVKM. The CDR3 nucleotides read TGTGCCAGCACCCCCGGAGGGGCTTACGGGGAGCTGTTTTTT. It translates to CASTPGGAYGELFF. Supplemented by reference TRBV28 and TRBJ2-2, the full variable domain reads DVKVTQSSRYLVKRTGEKVFLECVQDMDHENMFWYRQDPGLGLRLIYFSYDVKMKEKGDIPEGYSVSREKKERFSLILESASTNQTSMYLCASTPGGAYGELFFGEGSRLTVL.

The chain employs TRBV5-1 and TRBJ2-7; D call uncertain. The V gene lost 0 bases and the J gene lost 6 bases, with 13 bases spanning the gap. The V gene's germline CDR1 is SGHRS and CDR2 YFSETQ. The CDR3 has 14 amino acids. CDR3 sequence: CASSLERGGGEQYF. The CDR3 DNA follows: TGCGCCAGCAGCTTGGAAAGAGGTGGTGGCGAGCAGTACTTC.

The rearrangement joins TRBV2 to TRBJ2-4; TRBD1 matches 7 bases. Trimming at V came to 6 bases and at J to 1 base, leaving 3 bases not matched to a gene. Per germline, CDR1 SNHLY and CDR2 FYNNEI. The CDR3 spans 14 residues. DNA for the CDR3: TGTGCCAGCAGCTCACAGGGGGCCAAAAACATTCAGTACTTC. This sequence encodes CASSSQGAKNIQYF.

The chain couples TRBV3-1 (or the pseudogene TRBV3-2) to TRBJ1-1; 8 bases map to TRBD1. CDR1 LGHDT and CDR2 YNNKEL come from the germline V gene (reference sequence). CDR3 length equals 13 residues. V shed 6 bases and J 3 bases; nucleotides not matched to a gene: 3. CDR3 nucleotides: TGTGCCAGCAGGATGACAGGGGACACTGAAGCTTTCTTT. Translation gives CASRMTGDTEAFF.

The chain joins TRBV6-6 to TRBJ2-3, with TRBD2 matching 9 bases. With V trimmed by 5 bases and J by 2 bases, 20 bases remained unmatched. The CDR3 loop spans 20 amino acids. Germline V gene data show CDR1 as MNHNY and CDR2 as SVGAGI (reference sequence). For the CDR3, the DNA is TGTGCCAGCAGTCCCCGAGGGCGGGGGGGCCTAAAGGGGAACACAGATACGCAGTATTTT. Translating it yields CASSPRGRGGLKGNTDTQYF.

The J gene is TRBJ2-5, the V gene TRBV5-4; D might be TRBD2 (6 bases). Trimming took off 0 bases at V and 11 bases at J, with 11 bases between the two ends. The CDR3 runs to 12 residues. Germline V gives CDR1 SGHNT, CDR2 YYREEE (reference sequence). The CDR3 loop reads CASSLVGGTQYF. The CDR3 bases are TGTGCCAGCAGCTTGGTTGGGGGGACTCAGTACTTC.

The chain recombines TRBV9 with TRBJ2-3, with 7 bases matching TRBD2. The V gene end was trimmed by 4 bases and the J gene end by 4 bases; junction bases not matched to a gene: 9. CDR3 length equals 15 residues. Germline CDR1 is SGDLS and CDR2 is YYNGEE. This CDR3 is CASSLGGTAPDTQYF. CDR3 bases: TGTGCCAGCAGCCTGGGAGGGACTGCTCCAGATACGCAGTATTTT.

The rearrangement joins TRBV5-5 to TRBJ2-3, with TRBD2 matching 8 bases. Trimming took 4 bases from V and 2 from J; bases not matched to a gene: 6. Germline CDR1 SGHKS, CDR2 YYEKEE (reference sequence). This CDR3 comprises 15 residues. The CDR3 DNA follows: TGTGCCAGCAGCGGCACTAGCGGCTACACAGATACGCAGTATTTT. It translates to CASSGTSGYTDTQYF.

V is TRBV7-6 and J is TRBJ1-6; TRBD1 aligns across 7 bases. The V and J ends lost 5 bases and 4 bases, in that order; junction bases with no gene match: 5. This CDR3 spans 15 amino acids. Germline V gene lookup returns CDR1 SGHVS and CDR2 FNYEAQ. The DNA of the CDR3 is TGTGCCAGCAGCCTGGGACAGACTTATAATTCACCCCTCCACTTT. Translated: CASSLGQTYNSPLHF.